The 18 T cell receptor beta chains below all came from one sample that was sequenced in a study of cytotoxic CD8 clonotypes in ibrutinib-treated CLL (dated by TCRdb to 2020 to 2023). Library preparation was by the immunoSEQ multiplex PCR assay. TCRdb stores this immuneACCESS table with in-frame sequences only. Part of the clones is absent; in the studies checked, under half of the shortfall reflects unresolved V genes, and no reason is known for the rest. The sample table contains 80,000 to 95,000 clones; only one count was recorded for 75% to 85% of them. Around 5% of the sample is in the top ten clones. The sample's time point label, in plain terms: 12 months on ibrutinib. The specimen comprised PBMCs, sampled after 12 months of ibrutinib treatment. Receptors were obtained from a human donor with chronic lymphocytic leukemia.

CDR3 sequence: CASSLAWRDTGELFF. DNA of the CDR3: TGCGCCAGCAGCTTGGCCTGGCGGGACACCGGGGAGCTGTTTTTT. The chain combines TRBV5-1 with TRBJ2-2; perhaps TRBD2 as D (5 bases). The CDR3 sequence is 15 residues long. Trimming removed 0 bases at V and 3 bases at J, with 9 bases between. Germline CDR1 and CDR2: SGHRS and YFSETQ.

V and J are TRBV7-2 and TRBJ2-7; maybe TRBD2 (6 bases). The CDR3 spans 13 residues. Germline-derived CDR1 and CDR2 are SGHTA and FQGNSA. Between the trimmed V and J ends, which lost 5 bases and 6 bases, there was a span of 14 bases. CDR3 in DNA: TGTGCCAGCAGCACGCGACTAGATCTCGAGCAGTACTTC. This gives the protein CASSTRLDLEQYF.

Written as DNA, the CDR3 is TGCGCCAGCAGCTTGCTGAGCGGGGCTTTAGCATGGGAGGCCCGAGTAACAGATACGCAGTATTTT. Its translation: CASSLLSGALAWEARVTDTQYF. The chain joins TRBV5-1 to TRBJ2-3, with 7 positions matching TRBD2. The CDR3 runs to 22 residues. Losses at the gene ends were 1 base for V and 3 bases for J; bases not matched to a gene: 26. Per the germline V gene, CDR1 is SGHRS and CDR2 is YFSETQ.

The chain carries TRBV7-9 and TRBJ2-2, with 10 bases matching TRBD1. Germline V lookup: CDR1 SEHNR, CDR2 FQNEAQ (reference sequence). This CDR3 comprises 15 residues. Losses at the gene ends were 8 bases for V and 5 bases for J; bases not matched to a gene: 8. CDR3 amino acids: CASRTWTGGTGELFF. The CDR3 DNA reads as TGTGCCAGCCGCACCTGGACAGGGGGGACCGGGGAGCTGTTTTTT.

The CDR3, as DNA: TGTGCCATCAGTGAAAGGTCACAAGAGACCCAGTACTTC. Translation: CAISERSQETQYF. The chain combines TRBV10-3 with TRBJ2-5; D gene uncertain. CDR3 length equals 13 residues. The V gene lost 3 bases and the J gene lost 2 bases, with 7 bases spanning the gap. Germline V gene sequence: CDR1 ENHRY, CDR2 SYGVKD.

This rearrangement joins TRBV6-5 to TRBJ2-7; D assignment may be TRBD1 or TRBD2 (5 bases each). This CDR3 comprises 13 residues. V gave up 6 bases and J gave up 2 bases, with 11 bases separating them. Germline CDR1 is MNHEY and CDR2 is SVGAGI. CDR3 bases: TGTGCCAGCAGACGCCGGGACCCCTACGAGCAGTACTTC. Its translation is CASRRRDPYEQYF.

This chain connects TRBV4-2 to TRBJ2-7; TRBD1 matches at 12 bases. CDR3 length: 15 amino acids. Per the germline V gene, CDR1 is LGHNA and CDR2 is YNFKEQ. Losses at the gene ends were 4 bases for V and 6 bases for J; bases not matched to a gene: 7. The CDR3, as DNA: TGTGCCAGCAGCCTCTCCGGGACAGGGGGCCGCGAGCAGTACTTC. Its translation: CASSLSGTGGREQYF.

The chain uses TRBV28 and TRBJ2-7; 8 bases align to TRBD1. The V gene's germline CDR1 is MDHEN and CDR2 SYDVKM. With 6 bases clipped from V and 5 bases from J, the junction kept 15 bases outside the gene matches. The CDR3 runs to 16 residues. The CDR3 sequence: CASSPQPGQVLDEQYF. The CDR3 DNA follows: TGTGCCAGCAGCCCCCAGCCGGGACAGGTTCTCGACGAGCAGTACTTC.

This sequence joins TRBV27 and TRBJ2-6, with TRBD1 as a possible D gene (5 bases). The CDR3 totals 16 residues. Trimming shortened V by 2 bases and J by 1 base, and 9 bases separated the two germline ends. Germline V gene sequence: CDR1 MNHEY, CDR2 SMNVEV (reference sequence). The CDR3 region has the DNA TGTGCCAGCAGTTTAACCCGACAGTCTGGGGCCAACGTCCTGACTTTC. Translating it yields CASSLTRQSGANVLTF.

There are a few counts of this clone. The J gene is TRBJ1-2, the V gene TRBV7-9, with D perhaps matching TRBD1 (5 bases). Trimming left V 5 bases short and J 4 bases short, with 14 bases between. Germline loops: CDR1 SEHNR, CDR2 FQNEAQ (reference sequence). This CDR3 is 14 amino acids long. The CDR3 loop reads CASSPSSGAYGYTF. The CDR3 DNA reads as TGTGCCAGCAGCCCCTCGTCTGGGGCCTATGGCTACACCTTC.

CDR3 region: CASSYGPYGYTF. The CDR3 DNA reads as TGTGCCAGCAGTTACGGACCCTATGGCTACACCTTC. V usage is TRBV6-5 and J usage is TRBJ1-2; D unclear. V lost 2 bases and J 4 bases, leaving 5 bases between the germline ends. The CDR3 has 12 residues. CDR1 and CDR2 (germline): MNHEY, SVGAGI.

The genes are TRBV2 and TRBJ1-6, with 9 bases aligning to TRBD1. CDR1 and CDR2 from the germline V gene are SNHLY and FYNNEI. With 3 bases clipped from V and 0 bases from J, the junction kept 6 bases outside the gene matches. This CDR3 is 18 amino acids long. Written as DNA, the CDR3 is TGTGCCAGCAGTGACTGGGACAGGGAGAGCTCCTATAATTCACCCCTCCACTTT. This codes for CASSDWDRESSYNSPLHF.

J is TRBJ1-5 and V is TRBV7-2, with D possibly matching TRBD1 (6 bases). V lost 5 bases and J lost 6, with 17 bases in between. The CDR3 loop spans 15 amino acids. The germline V gene encodes CDR1 SGHTA and CDR2 FQGNSA. CDR3 bases: TGTGCCAGCAGCAAGCCGGGGGGGGCAGGTCAGCCCCAGCATTTT. It specifies CASSKPGGAGQPQHF.

This chain links TRBV6-5 with TRBJ2-7; the D is unclear. The CDR3 length is 15 residues. CDR1 and CDR2 from the germline V gene are MNHEY and SVGAGI. Between the trimmed V and J ends, which lost 2 bases and 0 bases, there was a span of 11 bases. The chain's CDR3 is CASSYGQPASYEQYF. For the CDR3, the DNA is TGTGCCAGCAGTTACGGCCAGCCCGCCTCCTACGAGCAGTACTTC.

The J gene is TRBJ1-2, the V gene TRBV7-2; no reliable D call. CDR3 length equals 13 residues. Germline V gene sequence: CDR1 SGHTA, CDR2 FQGNSA. Trimming removed 10 bases from V and 2 bases from J, with 14 bases in between. For the CDR3, the DNA is TGTGCCATCCAGAGGACCCGAAACTATGGCTACACCTTC. This encodes CAIQRTRNYGYTF.

The count of this clone is one. The chain uses TRBV5-1 and TRBJ2-7, with D possibly called TRBD1 or TRBD2 (6 bases each). Trimming cost V 10 bases and J 4 bases, with 24 bases left between them. The germline V gene encodes CDR1 SGHRS and CDR2 YFSETQ. This CDR3 is 15 amino acids long. The CDR3 DNA reads TGCGCCGACACTCGACGCCGGGGGCACGGGTACGAGCAGTACTTC. Residues: CADTRRRGHGYEQYF.

The CDR3: CASSPTGHRGYEQYF. Here the CDR3 DNA reads TGTGCCAGCTCACCCACAGGACACAGGGGGTACGAGCAGTACTTC. The chain couples TRBV18 to TRBJ2-7; 8 bases fit TRBD1. CDR3 length: 15 residues. The germline V gene encodes CDR1 KGHSH and CDR2 LQKENI. Trimming removed 3 bases from V and 4 bases from J; junction bases left unmatched: 8.

This clone appeared a single time. The chain is built from TRBV7-9 and TRBJ2-1; the D is unclear. Germline CDR1 and CDR2: SEHNR and FQNEAQ (reference sequence). V lost 2 bases to trimming and J lost 8 bases, with 10 bases between them. There are 13 residues in the CDR3. The CDR3 DNA sequence: TGTGCCAGCAGCTTAATGGGGTCCGATGAGCAGTTCTTC. This translates into CASSLMGSDEQFF.